The present T cell receptor beta chain was sequenced within a study of monozygotic twins with cystic fibrosis. Overall study findings and caveats: The repertoire was suggested to be naive-dominated, clonality median about 0.009. Monozygotic CF twin pairs shared significantly more nucleotide-identical clonotypes than unrelated CF individuals did.

Libraries were prepared by immunoSEQ multiplex PCR; TCRdb keeps only in-frame clonotypes and omits some of them. The sample includes 30,000 to 45,000 clones, over 75% of them seen just once. Worth noting for this clone: Its antigen is not identified.

The CDR3 consists of 13 residues. V lost 3 bases, J lost 4 bases, and 9 bases lay in between. The V gene's germline CDR1 is MGHDK and CDR2 SYGVNS. The chain employs TRBV25-1 and TRBJ1-2; D gene unclear. The receptor was derived from a girl aged 2-10 years with cystic fibrosis. The specimen was blood. The CDR3 region is CASSDLNSYGYTF. The DNA of the CDR3 is TGTGCCAGCAGTGACCTGAACAGCTATGGCTACACCTTC.